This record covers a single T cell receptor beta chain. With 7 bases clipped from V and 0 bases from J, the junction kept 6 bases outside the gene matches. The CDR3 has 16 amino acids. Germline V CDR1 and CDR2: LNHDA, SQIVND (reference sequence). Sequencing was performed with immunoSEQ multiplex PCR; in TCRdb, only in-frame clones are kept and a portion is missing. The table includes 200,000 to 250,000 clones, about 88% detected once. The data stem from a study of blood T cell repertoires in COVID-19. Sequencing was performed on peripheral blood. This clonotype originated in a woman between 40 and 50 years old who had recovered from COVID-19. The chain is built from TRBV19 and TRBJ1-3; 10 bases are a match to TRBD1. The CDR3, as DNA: TGTGCCAGTACTTCGACAGGGGGCCTCTCTGGAAACACCATATATTTT. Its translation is CASTSTGGLSGNTIYF. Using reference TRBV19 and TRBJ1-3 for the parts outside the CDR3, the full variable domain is DGGITQSPKYLFRKEGQNVTLSCEQNLNHDAMYWYRQDPGQGLRLIYYSQIVNDFQKGDIAEGYSVSREKKESFPLTVTSAQKNPTAFYLCASTSTGGLSGNTIYFGEGSWLTVV.